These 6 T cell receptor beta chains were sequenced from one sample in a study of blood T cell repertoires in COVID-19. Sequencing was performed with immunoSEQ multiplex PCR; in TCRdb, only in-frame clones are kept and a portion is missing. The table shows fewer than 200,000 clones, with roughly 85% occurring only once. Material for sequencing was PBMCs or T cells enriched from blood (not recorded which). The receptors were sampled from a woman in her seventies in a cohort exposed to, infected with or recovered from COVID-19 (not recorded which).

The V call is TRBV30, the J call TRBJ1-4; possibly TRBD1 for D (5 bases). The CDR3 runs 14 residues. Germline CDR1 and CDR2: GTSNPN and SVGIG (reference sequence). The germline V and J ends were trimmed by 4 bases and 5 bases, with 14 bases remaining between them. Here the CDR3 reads CAWNHQGLNEKLFF. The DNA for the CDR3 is TGTGCCTGGAACCATCAGGGTCTAAATGAAAAACTGTTTTTT.

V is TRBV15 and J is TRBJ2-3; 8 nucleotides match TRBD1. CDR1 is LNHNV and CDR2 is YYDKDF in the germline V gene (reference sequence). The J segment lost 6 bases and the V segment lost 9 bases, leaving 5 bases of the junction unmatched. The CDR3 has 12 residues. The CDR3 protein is CATGQDVDTQYF. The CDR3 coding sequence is TGTGCCACGGGACAGGACGTGGATACGCAGTATTTT. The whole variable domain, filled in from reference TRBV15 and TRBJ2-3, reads DAMVIQNPRYQVTQFGKPVTLSCSQTLNHNVMYWYQQKSSQAPKLLFHYYDKDFNNEADTPDNFQSRRPNTSFCFLDIRSPGLGDTAMYLCATGQDVDTQYFGPGTRLTVL.

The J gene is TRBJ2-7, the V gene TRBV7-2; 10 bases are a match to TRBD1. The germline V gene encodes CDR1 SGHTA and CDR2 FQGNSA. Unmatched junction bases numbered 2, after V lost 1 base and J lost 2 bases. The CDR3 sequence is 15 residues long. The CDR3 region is CASSLVGTGAYEQYF. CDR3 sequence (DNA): TGTGCCAGCAGCTTAGTCGGGACAGGGGCCTACGAGCAGTACTTC.

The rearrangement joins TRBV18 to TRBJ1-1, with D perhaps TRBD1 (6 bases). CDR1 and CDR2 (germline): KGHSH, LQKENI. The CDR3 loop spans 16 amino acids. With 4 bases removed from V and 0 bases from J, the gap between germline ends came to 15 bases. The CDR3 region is CASSLLQGRVNTEAFF. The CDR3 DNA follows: TGTGCCAGCTCACTCTTACAGGGTAGGGTGAACACTGAAGCTTTCTTT. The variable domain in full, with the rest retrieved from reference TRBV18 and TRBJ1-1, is NAGVMQNPRHLVRRRGQEARLRCSPMKGHSHVYWYRQLPEEGLKFMVYLQKENIIDESGMPKERFSAEFPKEGPSILRIQQVVRGDSAAYFCASSLLQGRVNTEAFFGQGTRLTVV.

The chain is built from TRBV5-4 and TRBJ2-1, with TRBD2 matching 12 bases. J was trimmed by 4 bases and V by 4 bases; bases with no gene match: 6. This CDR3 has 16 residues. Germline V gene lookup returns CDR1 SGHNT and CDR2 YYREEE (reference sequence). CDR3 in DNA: TGTGCCAGCAGCGGAGGGACTAGCGGGCGTTACAATGAGCAGTTCTTC. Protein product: CASSGGTSGRYNEQFF.

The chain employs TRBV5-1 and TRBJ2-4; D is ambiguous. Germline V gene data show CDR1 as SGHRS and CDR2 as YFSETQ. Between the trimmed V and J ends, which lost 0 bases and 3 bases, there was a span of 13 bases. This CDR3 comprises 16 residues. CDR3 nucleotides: TGCGCCAGCAGCTTGGCCCCCGACATTTACAAAAACATTCAGTACTTC. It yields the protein CASSLAPDIYKNIQYF.